The rows below give T cell receptor beta chains drawn from one sample of a study of cytotoxic CD8 clonotypes in ibrutinib-treated CLL. Profiling relied on immunoSEQ multiplex PCR, and the TCRdb table lists in-frame clones only, not all of them. The sample records more than 200,000 clones, roughly 73% being singletons. The source was PBMCs, collected after 12 months of ibrutinib treatment. These receptors originate from a human donor with chronic lymphocytic leukemia. The CDR3 runs from the conserved cysteine through the conserved F or W. D genes are given only for firm matches. Only part of the rows carry a size: once, few, many, or a class if the clone is expanded.

size	V	length	J	D	CDR3	DNA
.	TRBV6-5	15	TRBJ2-3	.	CASSYQGYPTDTQYF	TGTGCCAGCAGTTATCAGGGTTATCCCACAGATACGCAGTATTTT
.	TRBV30	16	TRBJ1-6	.	CACRRGSGSYNSPLHF	TGTGCCTGCAGACGGGGGAGCGGGTCCTATAATTCACCCCTCCACTTT
.	TRBV28	17	TRBJ1-5	.	CASSLWGRGGSNQPQHF	TGTGCCAGCAGTTTATGGGGCCGCGGAGGGAGTAATCAGCCCCAGCATTTT
.	TRBV30	16	TRBJ2-7	.	CAWSVGIGPGGDEQYF	TGTGCCTGGAGTGTGGGAATCGGCCCCGGCGGGGACGAGCAGTACTTC
.	TRBV28	13	TRBJ1-3	TRBD1	CATFDRAGNTIYF	TGTGCCACCTTTGACAGGGCTGGAAACACCATATATTTT
few	TRBV7-6	13	TRBJ1-5	.	CASSLAQDQPQHF	TGTGCCAGCAGCTTAGCACAGGATCAGCCCCAGCATTTT
.	TRBV5-1	13	TRBJ1-2	TRBD1	CASSSTGQGGYTF	TGCGCCAGCAGCTCAACGGGACAGGGCGGCTACACCTTC
.	TRBV2	16	TRBJ2-1	TRBD2	CASSESGGSSYNEQFF	TGTGCCAGCAGTGAAAGCGGGGGGTCCTCCTACAATGAGCAGTTCTTC
.	TRBV6-5	14	TRBJ1-2	TRBD1	CASRTGLSNYGYTF	TGTGCCAGCAGGACAGGGCTTTCTAACTATGGCTACACCTTC
.	TRBV4-1	17	TRBJ1-2	TRBD1	CASSLTGGDRGGYGYTF	TGCGCCAGCAGCCTCACAGGTGGGGACAGGGGGGGCTATGGCTACACCTTC
.	TRBV5-6	13	TRBJ2-2	.	CASSPYITGELFF	TGTGCCAGCAGCCCCTATATCACCGGGGAGCTGTTTTTT
.	TRBV7-9	14	TRBJ2-5	.	CASSLSRVGETQYF	TGTGCCAGCAGCTTATCGAGGGTAGGGGAGACCCAGTACTTC
.	TRBV30	16	TRBJ2-7	TRBD2	CAWRAWGGTKGYEQYF	TGTGCCTGGAGGGCTTGGGGGGGGACCAAGGGCTACGAGCAGTACTTC
few	TRBV11-2	14	TRBJ1-2	.	CASSPPEGSYGYTF	TGTGCCAGCAGCCCTCCGGAGGGCTCCTATGGCTACACCTTC
.	TRBV6-6	16	TRBJ1-5	.	CASSYSIGRGNQPQHF	TGTGCCAGCAGTTACTCGATCGGGAGGGGCAATCAGCCCCAGCATTTT
.	TRBV9	14	TRBJ2-1	.	CASSVGGLRNEQFF	TGTGCCAGCAGCGTGGGGGGATTGAGAAATGAGCAGTTCTTC
.	TRBV27	15	TRBJ2-3	.	CASSWGSGGTDTQYF	TGTGCCAGCAGTTGGGGATCGGGGGGCACAGATACGCAGTATTTT
.	TRBV5-1	16	TRBJ2-1	TRBD2	CASSLLASGGVNEQFF	TGCGCCAGCAGCTTGTTGGCTAGCGGGGGTGTCAATGAGCAGTTCTTC
.	TRBV7-2	13	TRBJ1-5	.	CASSLQLDQPQHF	TGTGCCAGCAGCTTACAACTAGATCAGCCCCAGCATTTT
.	TRBV5-1	12	TRBJ2-7	TRBD1	CASSYGQGEQYF	TGCGCCAGCAGCTACGGACAGGGCGAGCAGTACTTC
.	TRBV30	14	TRBJ2-7	TRBD1	CAWRKGQGAYEQYF	TGTGCCTGGAGGAAGGGACAGGGCGCTTACGAGCAGTACTTC
.	TRBV19	14	TRBJ1-2	TRBD1	CASSIDRGAYGYTF	TGTGCCAGTAGTATCGACAGGGGCGCCTATGGCTACACCTTC
.	TRBV9	14	TRBJ2-5	.	CASSVSAGEETQYF	TGTGCCAGCAGCGTATCGGCAGGGGAAGAGACCCAGTACTTC
.	TRBV5-4	13	TRBJ1-2	.	CASSRDSVYGYTF	TGTGCCAGCAGCCGCGACAGCGTCTATGGCTACACCTTC
.	TRBV5-4	15	TRBJ2-3	TRBD1	CASSSTGLVIGTQYF	TGTGCCAGCAGCTCGACAGGGCTAGTTATTGGTACGCAGTATTTT
.	TRBV15	15	TRBJ2-7	.	CATSRDQALLAAADF	TGTGCCACCAGCAGAGATCAGGCTCTGCTAGCAGCCGCAGACTTC
.	TRBV27	16	TRBJ1-6	.	CASSLVPGGRFSPLHF	TGTGCCAGCAGTTTGGTCCCAGGAGGCAGATTCTCACCCCTCCACTTT
.	TRBV7-8	15	TRBJ1-1	TRBD1	CASSQEVGGFTEAFF	TGTGCCAGCAGCCAAGAGGTAGGGGGCTTCACTGAAGCTTTCTTT
.	TRBV4-2	15	TRBJ1-2	.	CASSQADGDGYGYTF	TGTGCCAGCAGCCAAGCAGACGGGGATGGCTATGGCTACACCTTC
few	TRBV5-5	15	TRBJ2-7	TRBD2	CASSFGLAGGYEQYF	TGTGCCAGCAGCTTCGGACTAGCGGGAGGATACGAGCAGTACTTC
.	TRBV6-1	14	TRBJ2-7	.	CASSPAGATYEQYF	TGTGCCAGCTCCCCGGCGGGCGCGACCTACGAGCAGTACTTC
.	TRBV23-1	14	TRBJ2-7	TRBD1	CASSHGQGSYEQYF	TGCGCCAGCAGTCATGGACAGGGTTCGTACGAGCAGTACTTC
once	TRBV7-9	15	TRBJ2-1	.	CASSPGLNYYNEQFF	TGTGCCAGCAGCCCGGGACTTAACTACTACAATGAGCAGTTCTTC
.	TRBV5-4	14	TRBJ2-7	TRBD2	CASSHPRDYNEQYF	TGTGCCAGCAGCCACCCTCGGGACTATAACGAGCAGTACTTC
.	TRBV5-6	18	TRBJ2-7	TRBD1	CASSLLAPGQGVLREQYF	TGTGCCAGCAGCTTATTGGCCCCGGGACAGGGGGTCCTCCGCGAGCAGTACTTC
.	TRBV19	14	TRBJ2-7	TRBD1	CASSPGTGSYEQYF	TGTGCCAGTAGCCCCGGGACAGGGTCCTACGAGCAGTACTTC
.	TRBV29-1	14	TRBJ2-3	.	CSVEPILAADTQYF	TGCAGCGTTGAACCTATACTAGCAGCCGATACGCAGTATTTT
many	TRBV7-6	15	TRBJ2-1	.	CASSWPFSSYNEQFF	TGTGCCAGCAGCTGGCCATTTAGCTCCTACAATGAGCAGTTCTTC
.	TRBV14	15	TRBJ2-7	.	CASSQDSLRYYEQYF	TGTGCCAGCAGCCAGGACAGCCTTCGATACTACGAGCAGTACTTC
.	TRBV2	14	TRBJ1-1	.	CASSGEWDITEAFF	TGTGCCAGCAGTGGAGAGTGGGACATCACTGAAGCTTTCTTT
.	TRBV30	15	TRBJ2-7	.	CAWSALTAGDYEQYF	TGTGCCTGGAGTGCACTGACGGCAGGGGACTACGAGCAGTACTTC
.	TRBV6-1	13	TRBJ2-7	TRBD1	CASRPGQSYEQYF	TGTGCCAGCCGACCGGGACAGAGCTACGAGCAGTACTTC
.	TRBV12-1	15	TRBJ2-7	.	CASGPLWRAGDEQYF	TGTGCCAGCGGACCTCTTTGGAGAGCGGGGGACGAGCAGTACTTC
few	TRBV25-1	15	TRBJ1-4	.	CASSAILEGEEKLFF	TGTGCCAGCAGTGCGATTTTAGAGGGAGAGGAAAAACTGTTTTTT
.	TRBV6-5	15	TRBJ1-2	.	CASSQGRAGSYGYTF	TGTGCCAGCAGTCAGGGGCGAGCAGGAAGCTATGGCTACACCTTC
.	TRBV7-8	12	TRBJ2-7	TRBD1	CASGTGLHEQYF	TGTGCCAGCGGGACAGGGCTCCACGAGCAGTACTTC
.	TRBV6-1	15	TRBJ2-6	.	CASSEGGHGANVLTF	TGTGCCAGCAGTGAAGGGGGGCATGGGGCCAACGTCCTGACTTTC
once	TRBV15	20	TRBJ2-1	TRBD2	CATSRVSGLAGGPRYNEQFF	TGTGCCACCAGCAGAGTCTCAGGACTAGCGGGAGGGCCGCGGTACAATGAGCAGTTCTTC
.	TRBV10-1	15	TRBJ2-3	TRBD2	CASSEPAGGPDTQYF	TGCGCCAGCAGTGAGCCTGCGGGAGGGCCTGATACGCAGTATTTT
.	TRBV2	11	TRBJ2-1	TRBD2	CASSPGLAWFF	TGTGCCAGCAGCCCCGGACTAGCGTGGTTCTTC
.	TRBV4-1	11	TRBJ1-2	.	CASSYHYGYTF	TGCGCCAGCAGCTACCACTATGGCTACACCTTC
.	TRBV10-1	12	TRBJ2-7	.	CASGDTFYEQYF	TGCGCCAGCGGGGACACCTTCTACGAGCAGTACTTC
.	TRBV7-9	14	TRBJ2-3	.	CASSFQQGTDTQYF	TGTGCCAGCAGCTTTCAGCAGGGCACAGATACGCAGTATTTT
.	TRBV18	15	TRBJ1-1	.	CASSPGQRVNTEAFF	TGTGCCAGCTCACCAGGGCAGCGGGTGAACACTGAAGCTTTCTTT
.	TRBV25-1	15	TRBJ2-1	.	CASTRAGGAFNEQFF	TGTGCCAGCACCCGAGCCGGGGGCGCGTTCAATGAGCAGTTCTTC
.	TRBV21-1	15	TRBJ1-5	.	CASSKRRGKGQPQHF	TGTGCCAGCAGCAAGCGCCGGGGTAAAGGACAGCCCCAGCATTTT
many	TRBV9	14	TRBJ1-6	.	CASSVMSSDSPLHF	TGTGCCAGCAGCGTAATGAGCTCGGATTCACCCCTCCACTTT